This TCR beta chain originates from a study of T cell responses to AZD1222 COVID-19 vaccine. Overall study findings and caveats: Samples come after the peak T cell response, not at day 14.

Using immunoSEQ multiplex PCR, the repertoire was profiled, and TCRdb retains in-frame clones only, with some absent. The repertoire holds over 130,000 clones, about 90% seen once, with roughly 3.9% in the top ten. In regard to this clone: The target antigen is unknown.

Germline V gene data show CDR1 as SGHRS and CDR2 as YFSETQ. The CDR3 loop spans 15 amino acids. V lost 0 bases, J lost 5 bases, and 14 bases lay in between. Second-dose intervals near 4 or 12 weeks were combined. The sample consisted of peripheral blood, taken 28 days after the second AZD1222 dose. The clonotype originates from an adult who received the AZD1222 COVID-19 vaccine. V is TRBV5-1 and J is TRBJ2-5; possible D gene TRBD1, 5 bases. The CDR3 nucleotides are TGCGCCAGCAGCTTGGAAGGGGAAAGGTGGGAGACCCAGTACTTC. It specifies CASSLEGERWETQYF.